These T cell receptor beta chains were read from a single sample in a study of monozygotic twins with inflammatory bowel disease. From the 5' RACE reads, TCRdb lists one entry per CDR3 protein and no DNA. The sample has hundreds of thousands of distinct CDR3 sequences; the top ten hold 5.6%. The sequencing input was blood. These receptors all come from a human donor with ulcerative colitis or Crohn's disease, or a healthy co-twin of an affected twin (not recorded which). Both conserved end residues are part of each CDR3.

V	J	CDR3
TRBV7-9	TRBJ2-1	CAGDRDSFGEQFF
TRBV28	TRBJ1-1	CASWGGRVEAFF
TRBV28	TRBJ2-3	CASSSPGQGAVDTQYF
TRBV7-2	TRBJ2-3	CASTTVPGGLGDTQYF
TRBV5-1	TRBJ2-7	CASSRGDVNSYEQYF
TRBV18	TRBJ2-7	CASSPDRSKFYEQYF
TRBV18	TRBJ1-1	CASSPAQRNTEAFF
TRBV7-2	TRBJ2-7	CASSLVGNSYEQYF
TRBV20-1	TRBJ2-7	CSARGLTGGRSSYEQYF
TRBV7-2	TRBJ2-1	CASSSEYNEQFF
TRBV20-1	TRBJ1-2	CSARKTGGSYGYTF
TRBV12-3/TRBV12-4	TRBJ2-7	CASSFSGNYEQYF
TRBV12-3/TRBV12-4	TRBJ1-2	CASTPRAVDRDGYTF
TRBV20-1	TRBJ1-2	CSGQTGGVYGYTF
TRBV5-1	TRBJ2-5	CASSLAAGGAETQYF
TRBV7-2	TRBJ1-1	CASSLARYTEAFF
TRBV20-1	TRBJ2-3	CSAVDPTFSGRGSDTQYF
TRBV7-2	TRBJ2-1	CASSSRRDRLYNEQFF
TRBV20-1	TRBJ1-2	CSARVSPGNYGYTF
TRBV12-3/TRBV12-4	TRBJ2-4	CASSQRAKAGAKNIQYF
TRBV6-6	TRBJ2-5	CASSYEPRSGTQYF
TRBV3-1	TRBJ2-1	CASSPPRAGSTGQFF
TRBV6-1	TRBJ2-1	CASSEVGGNNEQFF
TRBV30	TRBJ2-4	CAWSRQGAIRDIQYF
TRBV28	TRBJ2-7	CASSSSLKSSYEQYF
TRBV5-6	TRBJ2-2	CASSPRRTGVIGELFF
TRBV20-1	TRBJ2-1	CSATKIPVGTETYNEQFF
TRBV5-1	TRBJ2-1	CASSLKGVSYNEQFF
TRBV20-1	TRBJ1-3	CSASTRPTVISGNTIYF
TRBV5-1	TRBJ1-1	CASSGGGVTEAFF
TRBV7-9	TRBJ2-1	CASSHDRTSVIPSEQFF
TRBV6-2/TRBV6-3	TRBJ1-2	CASSWPGQYGYTF
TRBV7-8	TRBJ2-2	CASSLRTLPGLYTGELFF
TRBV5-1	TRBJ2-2	CASSLIGDGAGELFF
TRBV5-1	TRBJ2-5	CASSLGASHEETQYF
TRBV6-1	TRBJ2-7	CASSRQPYEQYF
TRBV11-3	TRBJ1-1	CASSASGMNTEAFF
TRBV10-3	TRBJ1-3	CAIGLSNSGNTIYF
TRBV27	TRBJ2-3	CASSPLLPTETAQYF